A selection of T cell receptor beta chains follows, all from one sample in a study of cytomegalovirus exposure and HLA in healthy donors. The assay was immunoSEQ multiplex PCR, and TCRdb's table has in-frame clones only and misses some. The repertoire holds over 200,000 clones, with about 80% as singletons. Input material: PBMCs. The source is a woman in her thirties or forties in good health and CMV-seronegative. Each CDR3 is given with its conserved first and last residue. Each record gives: D gene, V gene, CDR3 protein. D genes are given only for firm matches.

TRBD1	TRBV10-3	CAISESMRQGFYEQYF
-	TRBV28	CASSLNGGYNEQFF
-	TRBV4-2	CASSQDQGGPLNTEAFF
-	TRBV28	CASSFELSMRQYF
-	TRBV6-5	CASSPPLQAPLHF
TRBD2	TRBV5-1	CASSTLTSGYGDEQFF
TRBD1	TRBV6-1	CASSERQGRGYTF
-	TRBV6-7	CASSYPGAGASTDTQYF
-	TRBV7-9	CASSPLTAGGTEAFF
TRBD2	TRBV2	CASSGRTSINEQYF
TRBD1	TRBV6-6	CASSYGTGALNTEAFF
-	TRBV5-1	CASSLQPGPYEQYF
-	TRBV7-8	CASARAANSGNTIYF
TRBD2	TRBV7-6	CASSLAYQLAGEETQYF
-	TRBV9	CASSVGQVYTEAFF
-	TRBV10-3	CAIGAGLSEAFF
-	TRBV5-1	CASSLEGDGELFF
-	TRBV30	CAWIDGGHGYTF
TRBD2	TRBV6-6	CASSLAGGPVDTQYF
-	TRBV11-2	CASSLLASGQTPLHF
-	TRBV6-5	CAVAGVSNYGYTF
-	TRBV2	CASSENSNEQFF
-	TRBV6-6	CASSQIKETQYF
-	TRBV7-9	CASSLRQTHEKLFF
-	TRBV29-1	CSAGGGNEKLFF
TRBD1	TRBV29-1	CSAGPGGGYTF
-	TRBV2	CASSGTRQSRNQPQHF
-	TRBV6-1	CASSEGRGSNQPQHF
-	TRBV11-3	CASSLVGGGRLNTEAFF
-	TRBV19	CASKWAGVYNEQFF
-	TRBV6-5	CASAVGGGYGYTF
-	TRBV29-1	CSVEDRAAGRGKLFF
-	TRBV28	CASRLSGDDSPLHF
TRBD1	TRBV2	CASSSDRGLEKLFF
TRBD1	TRBV5-8	CASSPGGLYGYTF
-	TRBV7-9	CASSSELGRGGYTF
TRBD1	TRBV11-1	CASSTGPGQGSYNEQFF
-	TRBV5-1	CASSSETPGNTIYF
-	TRBV14	CASSQVRTEKLFF
-	TRBV9	CASSVGWGPTNIQYF
-	TRBV7-2	CASSLPPGGTDTQYF
-	TRBV7-9	CSSSFFGGYTF
-	TRBV6-7	CASSYSVRRESNQPQHF
TRBD1	TRBV6-6	CASTPPGQTGKQYF
-	TRBV6-1	CASITHSGAGELFF
-	TRBV4-1	CASSHPARDSQETQYF
-	TRBV5-6	CASSLTGNYNEQFF
TRBD2	TRBV27	CAGQAGGPNTGELFF
TRBD1	TRBV5-4	CASSLVRPGTDFNYGYTF
-	TRBV19	CASSMRAAAYEQYF
-	TRBV5-4	CASSLQGRPSPLHF
-	TRBV29-1	CSVEMQSRGNTIYF
-	TRBV10-3	CATSEGDQPQHF
-	TRBV5-1	CASSLNEGSTNYGYTF
-	TRBV6-5	CASSWTGNQPQHF
TRBD1	TRBV30	CAWGGDRGNEQYF
-	TRBV18	CASSPRRAQETQYF